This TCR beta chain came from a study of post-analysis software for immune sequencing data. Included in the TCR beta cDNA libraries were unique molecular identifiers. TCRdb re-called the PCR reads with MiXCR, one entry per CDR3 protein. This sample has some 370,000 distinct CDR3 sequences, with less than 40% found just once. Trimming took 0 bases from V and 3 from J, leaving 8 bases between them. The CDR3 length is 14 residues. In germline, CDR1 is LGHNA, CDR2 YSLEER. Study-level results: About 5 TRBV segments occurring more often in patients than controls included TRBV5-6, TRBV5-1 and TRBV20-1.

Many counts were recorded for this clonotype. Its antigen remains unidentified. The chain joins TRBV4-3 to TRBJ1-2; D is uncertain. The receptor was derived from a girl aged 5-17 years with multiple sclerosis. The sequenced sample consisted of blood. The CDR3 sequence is CASSQDLRDYGYTF. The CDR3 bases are TGCGCCAGCAGCCAAGATTTAAGGGACTATGGCTACACCTTC.